Listed here is a single T cell receptor (beta chain). Antigen unknown. These data are taken from a study of T cell repertoires in aging, cancer and after chemotherapy. For the study at large: The full dataset contained 7 million to 9.5 million TCR reads.

Peripheral blood genomic DNA, not sorted cells or RNA, was the template. Multiplex touch-down PCR with TRB-A/B primers amplified rearranged V-D-J TRB sequences. TCRdb fed the multiplex PCR reads into MiXCR, producing one record per CDR3 protein. The sample consists of just over 200 distinct CDR3 sequences, around 63% of them appearing once. This CDR3 contains 15 residues. The V gene's germline CDR1 is SEHNR and CDR2 FQNEAQ (reference sequence). V dropped 3 bases and J dropped 6 bases, with 12 bases sitting between them. Study results and limitations: Median generation probability rose over the chemotherapy interval in each cancer cohort, suggesting rebound thymic output. Healthy donors lost TCR diversity with age mainly through richness, cancer patients through richness and evenness.

The clonotype originates from a human donor with a solid tumor. The chain links TRBV7-9 to TRBJ1-6, with TRBD1 as a possible D gene (5 bases). Specimen: blood. The CDR3 reads CASSFRGSGNSPLHF. CDR3 nucleotides: TGTGCCAGCAGCTTTAGGGGTTCTGGTAATTCACCCCTCCACTTT.